This T cell receptor beta chain was sequenced during a study of T cells in Graves' hyperthyroidism and ophthalmopathy. Study-level results: Ophthalmopathy onset followed model prediction by a median approximately 5.9 months.

TCR beta CDR3 sequences were amplified from RNA transcripts. TCR CDR3 regions were first amplified by RT-PCR with HTBI primers. TCRdb re-called the multiplex PCR reads through MiXCR, storing one row per CDR3 protein. The table shows 600,000 to 900,000 distinct CDR3 sequences, with roughly 15% occurring only once. As regards this clonotype: Its matching antigen is unknown.

Between the trimmed V and J ends, which lost 0 bases and 5 bases, there was a span of 11 bases. The CDR3 sequence is 15 residues long. CDR1 is MNHEY and CDR2 is SVGAGI in the germline V gene. J is TRBJ2-1 and V is TRBV6-5; D is perhaps TRBD1 (5 bases). This receptor was identified in a man aged 18 to 35 with Graves' hyperthyroidism. The sequenced sample consisted of blood. The CDR3 nucleotides are TGTGCCAGCAGTTACTCGGGGCGGCTACACAATGAGCAGTTCTTC. Its translation is CASSYSGRLHNEQFF.